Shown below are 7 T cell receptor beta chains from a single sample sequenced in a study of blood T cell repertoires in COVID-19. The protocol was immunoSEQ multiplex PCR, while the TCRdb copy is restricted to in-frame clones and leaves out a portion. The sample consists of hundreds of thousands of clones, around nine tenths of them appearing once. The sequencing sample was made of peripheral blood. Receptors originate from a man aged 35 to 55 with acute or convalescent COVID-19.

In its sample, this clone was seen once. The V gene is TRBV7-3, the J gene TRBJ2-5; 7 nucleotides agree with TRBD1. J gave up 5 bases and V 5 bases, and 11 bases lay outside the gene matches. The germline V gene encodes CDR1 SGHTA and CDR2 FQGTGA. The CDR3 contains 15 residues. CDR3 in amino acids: CASSPKGDSWETQYF. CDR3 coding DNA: TGTGCCAGCAGCCCCAAAGGGGACAGTTGGGAGACCCAGTACTTC.

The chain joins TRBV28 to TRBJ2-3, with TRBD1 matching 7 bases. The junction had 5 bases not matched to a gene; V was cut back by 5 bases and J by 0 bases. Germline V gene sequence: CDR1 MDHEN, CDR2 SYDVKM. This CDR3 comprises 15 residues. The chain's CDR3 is CASSRDRPSTDTQYF. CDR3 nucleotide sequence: TGTGCCAGCAGTCGGGACAGACCTAGCACAGATACGCAGTATTTT.

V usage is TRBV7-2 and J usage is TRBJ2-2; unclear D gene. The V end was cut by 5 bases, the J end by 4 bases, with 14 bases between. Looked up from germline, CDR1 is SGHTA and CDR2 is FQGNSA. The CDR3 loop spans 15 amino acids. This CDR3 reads CASSLGGLGTGELFF. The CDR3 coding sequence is TGTGCCAGCAGCCTTGGCGGCTTGGGCACCGGGGAGCTGTTTTTT. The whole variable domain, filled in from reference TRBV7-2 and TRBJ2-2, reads GAGVSQSPSNKVTEKGKDVELRCDPISGHTALYWYRQSLGQGLEFLIYFQGNSAPDKSGLPSDRFSAERTGGSVSTLTIQRTQQEDSAVYLCASSLGGLGTGELFFGEGSRLTVL.

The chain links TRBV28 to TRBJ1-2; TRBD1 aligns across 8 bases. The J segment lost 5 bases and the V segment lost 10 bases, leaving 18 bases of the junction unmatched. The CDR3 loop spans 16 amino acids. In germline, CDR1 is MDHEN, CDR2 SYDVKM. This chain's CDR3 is CATSSGTGVFGYGYTF. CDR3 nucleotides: TGTGCCACCTCGTCCGGGACAGGCGTATTCGGGTATGGCTACACCTTC.

The CDR3 DNA sequence: TGTGCCAGCGACCCGCTAGCGGGGGGGACAGAGTACTTC. It codes for CASDPLAGGTEYF. The chain carries TRBV2 and TRBJ2-5; 12 nucleotides match TRBD2. The CDR3 is 13 amino acids. Germline loops: CDR1 SNHLY, CDR2 FYNNEI. Trimming took 8 bases from V and 12 from J; bases not matched to a gene: 10.

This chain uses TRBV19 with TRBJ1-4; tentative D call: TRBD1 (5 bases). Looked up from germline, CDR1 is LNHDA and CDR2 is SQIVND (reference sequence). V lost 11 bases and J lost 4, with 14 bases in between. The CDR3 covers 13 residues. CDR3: CASTGTDNEKLFF. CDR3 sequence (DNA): TGTGCCTCTACCGGGACTGATAATGAAAAACTGTTTTTT.

The CDR3 DNA sequence: TGTGCCAGCTCACCACCTCTAGCTAGGGAGACCCAGTACTTC. This translates into CASSPPLARETQYF. V is TRBV18 and J is TRBJ2-5; weak D call: TRBD2 (5 bases). The CDR3 totals 14 residues. The germline CDR1 and CDR2 sequences are KGHSH and LQKENI. The V end lost 0 bases, the J end lost 5 bases, and 10 bases lay between the germline ends.